A single sample gave rise to the 27 T cell receptor beta chains below, sequenced in a study of blood T cell repertoires in COVID-19 (dated by TCRdb to the early 2020s). Library preparation employed the immunoSEQ multiplex PCR assay. TCRdb stores this immuneACCESS table with in-frame sequences only. Part of the clones is absent; in the studies checked, under half of the shortfall reflects unresolved V genes, and no reason is known for the rest. The sample yields 160,000 or so clones; over 75% were counted once. The ten largest clones take up about 6.8% of the sample. Sequencing input: peripheral blood. The receptors were gathered from a man in his 70s with active or convalescent COVID-19.

The chain's CDR3 is CASTGGGWGAEAFF. The CDR3 coding sequence is TGTGCCAGCACCGGCGGGGGTTGGGGTGCTGAAGCTTTCTTT. The chain uses TRBV28 and TRBJ1-1, with D maybe TRBD1 (5 bases). Trimming removed 7 bases from V and 6 bases from J, with 18 bases in between. The CDR3 is 14 residues long. Per germline, CDR1 MDHEN and CDR2 SYDVKM.

This chain joins TRBV12-3 or TRBV12-4 and TRBJ1-2, with D maybe TRBD1 (6 bases). Trimming took 6 bases from V and 8 from J, leaving 13 bases between them. The CDR3 runs to 12 residues. DNA of the CDR3: TGTGCCAGCAGGTCACAGGGAGACGGCTACACCTTC. Its translation is CASRSQGDGYTF.

The chain couples TRBV10-3 to TRBJ1-1; 9 bases fit TRBD1. Germline V gene data show CDR1 as ENHRY and CDR2 as SYGVKD. Losses at the gene ends were 4 bases for V and 0 bases for J; bases not matched to a gene: 9. The CDR3 totals 17 residues. CDR3 region: CAISVGRTGAMNTEAFF. CDR3 coding DNA: TGTGCCATCAGTGTCGGTCGGACAGGGGCCATGAACACTGAAGCTTTCTTT.

The chain carries TRBV3-1 (or the pseudogene TRBV3-2) and TRBJ2-7; 8 bases map to TRBD1. After removal of 2 bases from V and 6 bases from J, the junction contained 9 bases not matched to a gene. CDR3 length equals 15 residues. CDR1 LGHDT and CDR2 YNNKEL come from the germline V gene (reference sequence). CDR3 coding DNA: TGTGCCAGCAGCCAACAACTCGGACAGGGAATCGAGCAGTACTTC. It specifies CASSQQLGQGIEQYF.

V usage is TRBV30 and J usage is TRBJ2-5; 10 bases are a match to TRBD1. The CDR3 sequence is 15 residues long. Germline CDR1 reads GTSNPN; CDR2 reads SVGIG (reference sequence). The J segment lost 0 bases and the V segment lost 2 bases, leaving 3 bases of the junction unmatched. CDR3 amino acids: CAWSQDRGYQETQYF. In DNA, the CDR3 is TGTGCCTGGAGTCAGGACAGGGGGTACCAAGAGACCCAGTACTTC.

J is TRBJ2-3 and V is TRBV12-1; TRBD2, the table's D call, was not compared with the DNA. TRBV12-1 is listed as a pseudogene. The CDR3 is 18 residues long. The CDR3 bases are TGTGCCAGCAGGAGGACTAGCGGGGGGGCCGTAAGCACAGATACGCAGTATTTT. Translated, it gives CASRRTSGGAVSTDTQYF.

The V gene is TRBV9, the J gene TRBJ1-5; possible D gene TRBD1, 6 bases. The germline V and J ends were trimmed by 3 bases and 0 bases, with 10 bases remaining between them. CDR3 length: 15 amino acids. CDR1 and CDR2 from the germline V gene are SGDLS and YYNGEE. CDR3 loop: CASSEDSYSNQPQHF. CDR3 bases: TGTGCCAGCAGCGAGGACAGCTATAGCAATCAGCCCCAGCATTTT.

This chain uses TRBV9 with TRBJ2-5; possibly TRBD2 for D (7 bases). The CDR3 is made up of 15 amino acids. The V and J ends lost 4 bases and 2 bases respectively, with 15 bases between them. Germline V gene sequence: CDR1 SGDLS, CDR2 YYNGEE. The CDR3 is CASSLPGGPQETQYF. The CDR3 DNA reads TGTGCCAGCAGCCTCCCCGGGGGGCCTCAAGAGACCCAGTACTTC.

This clone has a handful of counts. This chain joins TRBV5-4 and TRBJ2-2; 9 bases line up with TRBD2. The V and J ends lost 1 base and 2 bases, in that order; junction bases with no gene match: 6. Per germline, CDR1 SGHNT and CDR2 YYREEE (reference sequence). The CDR3 contains 17 residues. CDR3 sequence: CASSLSLAGHNTGELFF. The CDR3 DNA reads TGTGCCAGCAGCTTGTCGCTAGCGGGGCATAACACCGGGGAGCTGTTTTTT.

J is TRBJ1-2 and V is TRBV5-1; D may be TRBD1 (5 bases). The CDR3 sequence is 15 residues long. Per germline, CDR1 SGHRS and CDR2 YFSETQ. Trimming left V 0 bases short and J 6 bases short, with 15 bases between. In nucleotides, the CDR3 is TGCGCCAGCAGCTTGGAGCGTCCAGGGCAGGATGGCTACACCTTC. Translated: CASSLERPGQDGYTF.

Here the CDR3 DNA reads TGTGCCAGCAGCCCAAGGGCAGGTAGCGGCAATGAGCAGTTCTTC. It yields the protein CASSPRAGSGNEQFF. The chain joins TRBV7-6 to TRBJ2-1; maybe TRBD2 (6 bases). The CDR3 extends over 15 amino acids. Germline assignment: CDR1 SGHVS and CDR2 FNYEAQ. V was pared by 5 bases and J by 6 bases, with 17 bases between. Full variable domain (missing parts from reference TRBV7-6 and TRBJ2-1): GAGVSQSPRYKVTKRGQDVALRCDPISGHVSLYWYRQALGQGPEFLTYFNYEAQQDKSGLPNDRFSAERPEGSISTLTIQRTEQRDSAMYRCASSPRAGSGNEQFFGPGTRLTVL.

The chain employs TRBV18 and TRBJ2-1, with 8 bases fitting TRBD1. CDR1 is KGHSH and CDR2 is LQKENI in the germline V gene. The J segment lost 1 base and the V segment lost 6 bases, leaving 5 bases of the junction unmatched. The CDR3 is made up of 15 amino acids. DNA for the CDR3: TGTGCCAGCTCCCAGGGACAGGCATCCTACAATGAGCAGTTCTTC. Amino acid sequence: CASSQGQASYNEQFF. Full variable domain (missing parts from reference TRBV18 and TRBJ2-1): NAGVMQNPRHLVRRRGQEARLRCSPMKGHSHVYWYRQLPEEGLKFMVYLQKENIIDESGMPKERFSAEFPKEGPSILRIQQVVRGDSAAYFCASSQGQASYNEQFFGPGTRLTVL.

The DNA of the CDR3 is TGTGCCAGCAGCTTGGTTTGGACTAGCGGGAACCACGAGCAGTACTTC. Its protein product is CASSLVWTSGNHEQYF. The chain has TRBV5-6 and TRBJ2-7, with 12 bases fitting TRBD2. There are 16 residues in the CDR3. The J segment lost 5 bases and the V segment lost 0 bases, leaving 6 bases of the junction unmatched. Looked up from germline, CDR1 is SGHDT and CDR2 is YYEEEE.

The rearrangement links TRBV5-1 to TRBJ1-1; 9 bases are a match to TRBD1. This CDR3 region has 15 residues. Germline-derived CDR1 and CDR2 are SGHRS and YFSETQ. The J segment lost 2 bases and the V segment lost 0 bases, leaving 2 bases of the junction unmatched. DNA of the CDR3: TGCGCCAGCAGCTTGGTGGGACAGGGAAACACTGAAGCTTTCTTT. This gives the protein CASSLVGQGNTEAFF. The entire variable domain, with the rest obtained from reference TRBV5-1 and TRBJ1-1, is as follows: KAGVTQTPRYLIKTRGQQVTLSCSPISGHRSVSWYQQTPGQGLQFLFEYFSETQRNKGNFPGRFSGRQFSNSRSEMNVSTLELGDSALYLCASSLVGQGNTEAFFGQGTRLTVV.

The chain employs TRBV6-6 and TRBJ2-3; 11 bases are a match to TRBD2. The CDR3 consists of 14 residues. CDR1 and CDR2 (germline): MNHNY, SVGAGI (reference sequence). The V segment lost 5 bases and the J segment 5 bases; nucleotides outside the gene matches: 3. The CDR3 nucleotides are TGTGCCAGCAGTCTAGCGGGGGGCCAAGATACGCAGTATTTT. Protein: CASSLAGGQDTQYF.

V gene TRBV19 combines with J gene TRBJ1-5, with D unclear. Between the trimmed V and J ends, which lost 4 bases and 6 bases, there was a span of 16 bases. Germline-derived CDR1 and CDR2 are LNHDA and SQIVND (reference sequence). The CDR3 extends over 15 amino acids. CDR3 amino acids: CASSSQSGLGQPQHF. The CDR3, as DNA: TGTGCCAGTAGTAGTCAGTCGGGTCTGGGTCAGCCCCAGCATTTT.

This chain uses TRBV18 with TRBJ1-1; D gene ambiguous. Germline V CDR1 and CDR2: KGHSH, LQKENI. The V and J ends lost 6 bases and 7 bases respectively, with 21 bases between them. This CDR3 region has 15 residues. The CDR3 nucleotides read TGTGCCAGCTCCCGATCTTTAGTCCAGCCAGGTGAAGCTTTCTTT. It is translated as CASSRSLVQPGEAFF.

The J gene is TRBJ1-6, the V gene TRBV3-1 (or the pseudogene TRBV3-2), with 10 bases that match TRBD1. V lost 5 bases, J lost 14 bases, and 9 bases stayed unmatched. CDR1 and CDR2 (germline): LGHDT, YNNKEL (reference sequence). The CDR3 length is 14 residues. This CDR3 reads CASSGTGQGPALHF. Here the CDR3 DNA reads TGTGCCAGCAGCGGTACGGGACAGGGGCCGGCCCTCCACTTT.

This chain links TRBV5-6 with TRBJ2-1, with D tentatively TRBD2 (6 bases). With 4 bases removed from V and 3 bases from J, the gap between germline ends came to 14 bases. Germline CDR1 is SGHDT and CDR2 is YYEEEE. The CDR3 has 15 amino acids. The DNA of the CDR3 is TGTGCCAGCAGCCCCGCGGGACTTTACTACAATGAGCAGTTCTTC. Translating it yields CASSPAGLYYNEQFF. Variable domain in full (rest from reference TRBV5-6 and TRBJ2-1): DAGVTQSPTHLIKTRGQQVTLRCSPKSGHDTVSWYQQALGQGPQFIFQYYEEEERQRGNFPDRFSGHQFPNYSSELNVNALLLGDSALYLCASSPAGLYYNEQFFGPGTRLTVL.

This clone has only a few counts. The CDR3 nucleotides read TGTGCCAGGAATCACCAGGGGATCTGTCGTAGGGACTATGGCTACACCTTC. Protein product: CARNHQGICRRDYGYTF. V and J are TRBV27 and TRBJ1-2; TRBD1 might be the D (6 bases). The germline V gene encodes CDR1 MNHEY and CDR2 SMNVEV (reference sequence). The CDR3 contains 17 residues. The V and J ends lost 9 bases and 3 bases respectively, with 26 bases between them.

This clone was recorded once. The rearrangement links TRBV25-1 to TRBJ1-4, with 9 bases identical to TRBD1. This CDR3 spans 15 amino acids. Germline V CDR1 and CDR2: MGHDK, SYGVNS. V lost 7 bases and J lost 7; bases outside the gene matches: 10. Here the CDR3 reads CASNHGQGFAEKLFF. The CDR3 DNA is TGTGCCAGCAACCACGGACAGGGGTTTGCTGAAAAACTGTTTTTT.

V usage is TRBV14 and J usage is TRBJ2-3, with D unresolved. Germline CDR1 is SGHDN and CDR2 is FVKESK. The CDR3 extends over 13 amino acids. The V gene lost 0 bases and the J gene lost 13 bases, with 14 bases spanning the gap. Here the CDR3 DNA reads TGTGCCAGCAGCCAAGACCAACCCTCGCCTAAGTATTTT. Protein sequence: CASSQDQPSPKYF.

This rearrangement joins TRBV7-3 to TRBJ1-6; possible D gene TRBD1, 5 bases. The V gene lost 4 bases and the J gene lost 7 bases, with 8 bases spanning the gap. Germline values: CDR1 SGHTA, CDR2 FQGTGA. CDR3 length: 13 amino acids. The DNA of the CDR3 is TGTGCCAGCAGCTCGGACACCAATTCACCCCTCCACTTT. This sequence encodes CASSSDTNSPLHF.

The chain employs TRBV4-2 and TRBJ1-3; a possible D gene is TRBD1 (6 bases). The CDR3 loop spans 17 amino acids. Trimming removed 0 bases at V and 0 bases at J, with 12 bases between. The germline CDR1 and CDR2 sequences are LGHNA and YNFKEQ. CDR3 nucleotide sequence: TGTGCCAGCAGCCAAGATCATGGGACACTCTCTGGAAACACCATATATTTT. It specifies CASSQDHGTLSGNTIYF.

The rearrangement links TRBV5-4 to TRBJ2-2; a weak D match, TRBD1 (6 bases). Germline V gene data show CDR1 as SGHNT and CDR2 as YYREEE (reference sequence). The V end was cut by 0 bases, the J end by 6 bases, with 18 bases between. This CDR3 contains 17 residues. The CDR3 loop is CASSLAARGIHAGELFF. The CDR3 nucleotides are TGTGCCAGCAGCTTGGCCGCTAGGGGGATACATGCCGGGGAGCTGTTTTTT.

The chain joins TRBV29-1 to TRBJ2-1; TRBD2 aligns across 13 bases. Germline V lookup: CDR1 SQVTM, CDR2 ANQGSEA. The length of the CDR3 is 14 residues. V lost 8 bases, J lost 6 bases, and 7 bases stayed unmatched. CDR3 nucleotide sequence: TGCAGCTCATGGACTAGCGGGGGATTCAATGAGCAGTTCTTC. Its translation is CSSWTSGGFNEQFF.

This sequence joins TRBV5-8 and TRBJ2-5, with 7 bases matching TRBD2. The ends lost 0 bases at V and 5 bases at J; junction bases unmatched: 10. The CDR3 sequence is 16 residues long. The germline CDR1 and CDR2 sequences are SGHTS and YDEGEE. In DNA form, the CDR3 reads TGTGCCAGCAGCTTGGCGCGGGAGTCCATGTTTGAGACCCAGTACTTC. Protein product: CASSLARESMFETQYF.